These 28 T cell receptor beta chains were all obtained from the same sample, sequenced in a study of metastatic and nonmetastatic thyroid tumors. Patients had received no treatment of any kind before thyroid surgery. Through MiXCR, TCRdb re-clonotyped the PCR reads. The table lists 30,000 to 45,000 clones, 25% to 30% of them singletons. The sequenced material came from blood. All receptors derive from a male donor with papillary thyroid cancer or a benign thyroid nodule (not recorded which). Some clones in this sample may be carry-over from other donors' samples.

The chain couples TRBV6-1 to TRBJ1-2; the D gene is possibly TRBD1 (5 bases). Germline CDR1 is MNHNS and CDR2 is SASEGT. V was clipped by 0 bases and J by 4 bases, with 18 bases between them. The CDR3 extends over 17 amino acids. DNA of the CDR3: TGTGCCAGCAGTGAAGCGGGCGACAGCCTAATAACCTATGGCTACACCTTC. Protein product: CASSEAGDSLITYGYTF.

This clone was observed once. The V and J genes are TRBV14 and TRBJ2-7; D could derive from TRBD1 or TRBD2 (5 bases each). Germline CDR1 is SGHDN and CDR2 is FVKESK. This CDR3 has 17 residues. V was shortened by 0 bases and J by 3 bases, with 18 bases between the two germline ends. The CDR3 nucleotides read TGTGCCAGCAGCCAAGATTCGAGACAGTCAGGGAGCTACGAGCAGTACTTC. Encoded protein: CASSQDSRQSGSYEQYF.

This clone was counted at least ten times. The chain is built from TRBV7-3 and TRBJ2-6; 11 bases are a match to TRBD1. Germline V gives CDR1 SGHTA, CDR2 FQGTGA. Losses at the gene ends were 4 bases for V and 0 bases for J; bases not matched to a gene: 8. This CDR3 is built from 19 residues. CDR3 nucleotide sequence: TGTGCCAGCAGCTCCGGGACAGGGGGAGGGGGCTCTGGGGCCAACGTCCTGACTTTC. Translating gives CASSSGTGGGGSGANVLTF.

This clone was observed at least ten times. A much larger clone is a single base away; this may be a read error. This sample also contains other DNA sequences that code for the same CDR3. V gene TRBV3-1 combines with J gene TRBJ1-2, with 9 bases identical to TRBD1. V shed 0 bases and J 8 bases; nucleotides not matched to a gene: 13. Per germline, CDR1 LGHDT and CDR2 YNNKEL (reference sequence). CDR3 size: 17 residues. The CDR3 loop is CASSQELGQGNSYGYTF. CDR3 DNA: TGTGCCAGCAGCCAAGAACTCGGACAGGGGAATAGCTACGGCTACACCTTC.

There are a few counts of this clone. The chain links TRBV5-4 to TRBJ2-7; no firm D call. Germline V lookup: CDR1 SGHNT, CDR2 YYREEE (reference sequence). This CDR3 has 12 residues. Trimming took 0 bases from V and 6 from J, leaving 7 bases between them. CDR3 DNA sequence: TGTGCCAGCAGCTTGGACGCCGGCGAGCAGTACTTC. Protein product: CASSLDAGEQYF. The variable domain in full, with the rest retrieved from reference TRBV5-4 and TRBJ2-7, is ETGVTQSPTHLIKTRGQQVTLRCSSQSGHNTVSWYQQALGQGPQFIFQYYREEENGRGNFPPRFSGLQFPNYSSELNVNALELDDSALYLCASSLDAGEQYFGPGTRLTVT.

This clone appeared many times. This chain connects TRBV20-1 to TRBJ2-3; D remains unclear. The CDR3 spans 12 residues. Trimming removed 5 bases from V and 11 bases from J, with 17 bases in between. Germline CDR1 reads DFQATT; CDR2 reads SNEGSKA (reference sequence). This CDR3 reads CSASPPPFGQYF. In DNA, the CDR3 is TGCAGTGCTTCCCCCCCCCCGTTTGGGCAGTATTTT.

This sequence joins TRBV11-2 and TRBJ2-3; D is possibly TRBD2 (6 bases). The CDR3 length is 15 residues. V was pared by 6 bases and J by 4 bases, with 17 bases between. Germline V gene sequence: CDR1 SGHAT, CDR2 FQNNGV. CDR3 in DNA: TGTGCCAGCAGTACCACGGGAGACGGGGCAGATACGCAGTATTTT. Encoded protein: CASSTTGDGADTQYF.

This clone ranks as medium-sized (0.01 to 0.1%). This rearrangement joins TRBV6-2 or TRBV6-3 to TRBJ2-7; D is ambiguous. Germline CDR1 and CDR2: MNHEY and SVGEGT. Trimming left V 2 bases short and J 0 bases short, with 8 bases between. This CDR3 region has 14 residues. CDR3 nucleotides: TGTGCCAGCAGTTACGGGCGTTACTCCTACGAGCAGTACTTC. The encoded protein is CASSYGRYSYEQYF.

This clone was seen only a few times. The rearrangement uses TRBV6-1 and TRBJ2-3; D is uncertain. The V gene lost 9 bases and the J gene lost 2 bases, with 12 bases spanning the gap. The length of the CDR3 is 13 residues. Germline V CDR1 and CDR2: MNHNS, SASEGT. The CDR3 spells CARKEDNTDTQYF. In nucleotides, the CDR3 is TGTGCCAGAAAGGAAGATAACACAGATACGCAGTATTTT.

This clone occurred a few times. This chain connects TRBV27 to TRBJ1-1; 8 nucleotides line up with TRBD1. Germline trimming cut 2 bases from V and 7 bases from J; bases unmatched to any gene: 9. The CDR3 runs 15 residues. Germline loops: CDR1 MNHEY, CDR2 SMNVEV (reference sequence). CDR3 sequence reads: CASSLTRGLLNEAFF. The CDR3 DNA sequence: TGTGCCAGCAGTTTAACCAGGGGGCTTTTGAATGAAGCTTTCTTT.

Concerning this clone itself: It is likely a read error, because the conserved phenylalanine at the end of the CDR3 is missing. The chain joins TRBV6-5 to TRBJ2-2, with D tentatively TRBD2 (5 bases). This CDR3 contains 14 residues. The V end was cut by 8 bases, the J end by 4 bases, with 14 bases between. Germline CDR1 MNHEY, CDR2 SVGAGI. The CDR3 sequence is CASELTSRTGELFS. In DNA, the CDR3 is TGTGCCAGCGAGTTAACTAGTCGCACCGGGGAGCTGTTTTCT.

This clone appeared many times. The chain joins TRBV20-1 to TRBJ2-7, with TRBD1 matching over 10 bases. The junction had 6 bases not matched to a gene; V was cut back by 2 bases and J by 5 bases. The CDR3 is made up of 14 amino acids. Germline CDR1 is DFQATT and CDR2 is SNEGSKA (reference sequence). In DNA form, the CDR3 reads TGCAGTGCTAGACAAGGGACAGGGGTTAACGAGCAGTACTTC. It codes for CSARQGTGVNEQYF.

This clone was seen at least ten times. CDR3 nucleotides: TGTGCCAGCAGTCCCGGACAGGGGAAGTCTTGGACTGAAGCTTTCTTT. Its translation is CASSPGQGKSWTEAFF. This chain links TRBV12-3 or TRBV12-4 with TRBJ1-1; 9 bases are a match to TRBD1. The length of the CDR3 is 16 residues. Trimming removed 5 bases from V and 5 bases from J; junction bases left unmatched: 12.

This clone is medium-sized by share. V usage is TRBV5-1 and J usage is TRBJ2-7, with a tentative D call TRBD2 (6 bases). CDR3 size: 15 residues. From germline, CDR1 is SGHRS and CDR2 YFSETQ. Trimming took 4 bases from V and 2 from J, leaving 16 bases between them. DNA of the CDR3: TGCGCCAGCAGCCTAGGGCCCGGAGGGGCCTACGAGCAGTACTTC. This translates into CASSLGPGGAYEQYF. Using reference TRBV5-1 and TRBJ2-7 for the parts outside the CDR3, the full variable domain is KAGVTQTPRYLIKTRGQQVTLSCSPISGHRSVSWYQQTPGQGLQFLFEYFSETQRNKGNFPGRFSGRQFSNSRSEMNVSTLELGDSALYLCASSLGPGGAYEQYFGPGTRLTVT.

The chain employs TRBV11-1 and TRBJ2-3, with D unclear. The CDR3 covers 16 residues. V lost 7 bases and J 0 bases, leaving 17 bases between the germline ends. Germline assignment: CDR1 SGHAT and CDR2 FQDESV (reference sequence). The CDR3 DNA reads TGTGCCAGCATCCCACTCACCGTAGCTAGCACAGATACGCAGTATTTT. Encoded protein: CASIPLTVASTDTQYF.

The J gene is TRBJ1-1, the V gene TRBV20-1, with 10 bases matching TRBD1. The CDR3 consists of 16 residues. Germline lookup yields CDR1 DFQATT and CDR2 SNEGSKA (reference sequence). After removal of 6 bases from V and 1 base from J, the junction contained 11 bases not matched to a gene. The CDR3 DNA sequence: TGCAGTGCCTGGGGTGGGACAGGGGTTAGGAACACTGAAGCTTTCTTT. Residues: CSAWGGTGVRNTEAFF.

This clone was counted a few times. The chain recombines TRBV6-1 with TRBJ1-6; 7 bases line up with TRBD1. Germline values: CDR1 MNHNS, CDR2 SASEGT. Trimming removed 5 bases from V and 10 bases from J; junction bases left unmatched: 11. The CDR3 spans 15 residues. The DNA of the CDR3 is TGTGCCAGCAGTAACAGGGGTCCGGCTAGGTCACCCCTCCACTTT. Its translation: CASSNRGPARSPLHF.

This clone is medium-sized. CDR3 loop: CASSENQSGAGELFF. CDR3 DNA: TGTGCCAGCAGTGAAAATCAATCAGGGGCCGGGGAGCTGTTTTTT. The chain couples TRBV6-1 to TRBJ2-2; D is perhaps TRBD1 (6 bases). The CDR3 is 15 amino acids. The V end lost 2 bases, the J end lost 6 bases, and 13 bases lay between the germline ends. Germline V gene sequence: CDR1 MNHNS, CDR2 SASEGT.

This sequence joins TRBV5-1 and TRBJ2-2; 7 bases line up with TRBD2. J lost 2 bases, V lost 4 bases, and 8 bases had no gene match. The CDR3 runs 16 residues. Germline CDR1 is SGHRS and CDR2 is YFSETQ. The CDR3 reads CASSLSAGPNTGELFF. In DNA, the CDR3 is TGCGCCAGCAGCCTGTCAGCGGGACCCAACACCGGGGAGCTGTTTTTT. The full variable domain, rest sourced from reference TRBV5-1 and TRBJ2-2, is KAGVTQTPRYLIKTRGQQVTLSCSPISGHRSVSWYQQTPGQGLQFLFEYFSETQRNKGNFPGRFSGRQFSNSRSEMNVSTLELGDSALYLCASSLSAGPNTGELFFGEGSRLTVL.

This clone was counted only a few times. The rearrangement links TRBV6-1 to TRBJ2-2, with D hard to call. Germline V CDR1 and CDR2: MNHNS, SASEGT. This CDR3 has 14 residues. V lost 8 bases, J lost 4 bases, and 14 bases lay in between. The DNA of the CDR3 is TGTGCCAGCCCAAGGGCGAGCCCCACCGGGGAGCTGTTTTTT. This translates into CASPRASPTGELFF.

This clone was recorded a few times. The chain couples TRBV6-6 to TRBJ1-3, with 7 bases identical to TRBD1. Trimming took 2 bases from V and 0 from J; bases not matched to a gene: 7. The length of the CDR3 is 17 residues. The germline CDR1 and CDR2 sequences are MNHNY and SVGAGI (reference sequence). CDR3 in DNA: TGTGCCAGCAGTTACGCGTGGGGACAGCTCTCTGGAAACACCATATATTTT. This encodes CASSYAWGQLSGNTIYF.

The V call is TRBV19, the J call TRBJ2-1; 7 nucleotides agree with TRBD1. Per the germline V gene, CDR1 is LNHDA and CDR2 is SQIVND (reference sequence). CDR3 length: 12 residues. V shed 10 bases and J 6 bases; nucleotides not matched to a gene: 6. The CDR3 sequence: CATGDRVNEQFF. In nucleotides, the CDR3 is TGTGCCACCGGTGACAGGGTCAATGAGCAGTTCTTC.

This rearrangement joins TRBV20-1 to TRBJ1-3; no definite D call. Germline CDR1 reads DFQATT; CDR2 reads SNEGSKA (reference sequence). V lost 6 bases to trimming and J lost 2 bases, with 11 bases between them. The CDR3 loop spans 13 amino acids. The CDR3 protein is CSANTGAGNTIYF. CDR3 coding DNA: TGCAGTGCAAACACCGGGGCTGGAAACACCATATATTTT.

The J gene is TRBJ1-2, the V gene TRBV9; D perhaps matches TRBD1 (5 bases). Germline V gives CDR1 SGDLS, CDR2 YYNGEE. Trimming took off 3 bases at V and 6 bases at J, with 15 bases between the two ends. The CDR3 has 14 residues. Here the CDR3 DNA reads TGTGCCAGCAGCGCCAGTCCAGGGAGCCATGGCTACACCTTC. It yields the protein CASSASPGSHGYTF. The full variable domain, with the rest looked up from reference TRBV9 and TRBJ1-2, is DSGVTQTPKHLITATGQRVTLRCSPRSGDLSVYWYQQSLDQGLQFLIQYYNGEERAKGNILERFSAQQFPDLHSELNLSSLELGDSALYFCASSASPGSHGYTFGSGTRLTVV.

This clone occurred many times. The chain employs TRBV29-1 and TRBJ2-7; 9 bases agree with TRBD1. This CDR3 region has 18 residues. Germline CDR1 is SQVTM and CDR2 is ANQGSEA. With V trimmed by 4 bases and J by 3 bases, 19 bases remained unmatched. Written as DNA, the CDR3 is TGCAGCGTTGCCCCTGGACCCGTCGAGGGACAGGGTTTCTACGAGCAGTACTTC. This encodes CSVAPGPVEGQGFYEQYF.

In this sample, this clone turned up many times. V usage is TRBV12-3 or TRBV12-4 and J usage is TRBJ2-4, with a tentative D call TRBD1 (5 bases). The CDR3 is 14 amino acids. V shed 3 bases and J shed 5 bases, with 11 bases lying between them. The CDR3 DNA follows: TGTGCCAGCAGTTTGGCGGCAGGGCAAAACATTCAGTACTTC. Its translation: CASSLAAGQNIQYF.

This clone was detected a few times. The CDR3 reads CATSRATGSYEQYF. The DNA of the CDR3 is TGTGCCACCAGCAGAGCGACAGGGTCCTACGAGCAGTACTTC. V is TRBV15 and J is TRBJ2-7; 7 nucleotides line up with TRBD1. With 1 base clipped from V and 1 base from J, the junction kept 1 base outside the gene matches. This CDR3 comprises 14 residues. Germline V gene lookup returns CDR1 LNHNV and CDR2 YYDKDF (reference sequence).

The chain recombines TRBV7-3 with TRBJ1-6; tentatively, D is TRBD1 (5 bases). CDR3 length equals 14 residues. The germline V gene has CDR1 SGHTA and CDR2 FQGTGA. Trimming removed 5 bases from V and 7 bases from J, with 12 bases in between. The DNA of the CDR3 is TGTGCCAGCAGCCAAATGGGGGAAAATTCACCCCTCCACTTT. Translation: CASSQMGENSPLHF.